These T cell receptor beta chains were read from a single sample in a study of blood T cell repertoires in COVID-19. Measured with immunoSEQ multiplex PCR; TCRdb has only the in-frame clones, and not every one. This sample has a few hundred thousand clones, with more than 65% found just once. Sequences were obtained from peripheral blood. Receptors were obtained from a woman between 18 and 29 years old with acute or convalescent COVID-19. The CDR3 runs from the conserved cysteine through the conserved F or W. The order of the fields is V gene, D gene, J gene, clone size, CDR3 DNA, CDR3 protein. D genes are given only for firm matches. Size is omitted from some rows. Given values are once, few, many or a class for expanded clones.

>TRBV2|TRBD1|TRBJ1-2|NA
TGTGCCAGCCAGGGGGCAGATCGTGGCTACACCTTC
CASQGADRGYTF
>TRBV6-5|TRBD1|TRBJ2-7|NA
TGTGCCAGCAGTTGGACAGGGGGCGGTTACGAGCAGTACTTC
CASSWTGGGYEQYF
>TRBV19|NA|TRBJ2-2|NA
TGTGCCAGTAGTATTTTCGGGGATTACACCGGGGAGCTGTTTTTT
CASSIFGDYTGELFF
>TRBV11-2|TRBD2|TRBJ2-4|NA
TGTGCCAGCAGCTCGTGGACTAGCGGGAGGGTAAACATTCAGTACTTC
CASSSWTSGRVNIQYF
>TRBV30|NA|TRBJ1-6|few
TGTGCCTGGAAACTTGGAGTTAATTCACCCCTCCACTTT
CAWKLGVNSPLHF
>TRBV19|TRBD1|TRBJ1-6|NA
TGTGCCAGTAGTATGAGCGGGACAGGGAATTCACCCCTCCACTTT
CASSMSGTGNSPLHF
>TRBV3-1/TRBV3-2|TRBD2|TRBJ2-5|NA
TGTGCCAGCAGCCCAGCAGGGACTAGCGGAGAGACCCAGTACTTC
CASSPAGTSGETQYF
>TRBV4-3|TRBD2|TRBJ2-7|once
TGCGCCAGCAGCCAAGATCGACTAGCGGGAGTCTCCCCGACCTACGAGCAGTACTTC
CASSQDRLAGVSPTYEQYF
>TRBV12-2|NA|TRBJ1-5|NA
TGTGCAAGTCGCTTAAGTCCTGCCGGGACAGTCGGTAGCAATCAGCCCCAGCATTTT
CASRLSPAGTVGSNQPQHF
>TRBV27|TRBD1|TRBJ1-1|NA
TGTGCCAGCAGTCAACTACGAATGACAGGGGTGGACACTGAAGCTTTCTTT
CASSQLRMTGVDTEAFF
>TRBV7-8|TRBD1|TRBJ2-1|NA
TGTGCCAGCAGATCGGACAGGGTTCGAAATGAGCAGTTCTTC
CASRSDRVRNEQFF
>TRBV7-2|NA|TRBJ1-6|NA
TGTGCCAGCAGCTCACAGGGCGTCTCCTATAATTCACCCCTCCACTTT
CASSSQGVSYNSPLHF
>TRBV25-1|TRBD2|TRBJ2-2|NA
TGTGCCAGCAGTGAACCTAGCGGGGACGGGGAGCTGTTTTTT
CASSEPSGDGELFF
>TRBV24-1|TRBD2|TRBJ2-1|NA
TGTGCCACCAGCGGGCCGGGACTAGCGGGAGGTAATGAGCAGTTCTTC
CATSGPGLAGGNEQFF
>TRBV5-1|TRBD1|TRBJ2-7|NA
TGCGCCAGCAGTCGCGGACAGGGACGCTCCTACGAGCAGTACTTC
CASSRGQGRSYEQYF
>TRBV20-1|NA|TRBJ2-3|NA
TGCAGTGCAGAATCCCGGGATACGCAGTATTTT
CSAESRDTQYF
>TRBV30|NA|TRBJ2-7|NA
TGTGCCTATTCGGGAGAGAATGGGTACGAGCAGTACTTC
CAYSGENGYEQYF
>TRBV9|TRBD2|TRBJ2-3|NA
TGTGCCAGCAGCGTAGGCGGGAGGAGGGCAGATACGCAGTATTTT
CASSVGGRRADTQYF
>TRBV6-2/TRBV6-3|TRBD2|TRBJ2-1|NA
TGTGCCAGCAGTTACCTGGGACTAGCGGGGCTTAGCTCCTACAATGAGCAGTTCTTC
CASSYLGLAGLSSYNEQFF
>TRBV30|TRBD1|TRBJ1-5|once
TGTGCCTGGTCGGTCCAGGGGGGCCAGCCCCAGCATTTT
CAWSVQGGQPQHF
>TRBV6-2/TRBV6-3|NA|TRBJ1-6|NA
TGTGCCAGCAGTTACCGTGCGGGCGTCTATAATTCACCCCTCCACTTT
CASSYRAGVYNSPLHF
>TRBV5-8|NA|TRBJ2-1|few
TGTGCCAGCAGCTTGGTCGGGAGAGCCTACAATGAGCAGTTCTTC
CASSLVGRAYNEQFF
>TRBV15|TRBD2|TRBJ2-7|NA
TGTGCCACCAGCAGAGATCCGCGGGAGGGGGCCCACGAGCAGTACTTC
CATSRDPREGAHEQYF
>TRBV7-2|TRBD2|TRBJ2-7|NA
TGTGCCAGCAGCTCCGTTCCTAGCGGGAGGTCAGACGAGCAGTACTTC
CASSSVPSGRSDEQYF
>TRBV19|TRBD1|TRBJ2-7|NA
TGTGCCAGTAGCCTCCGGGACAGGATCTACGAGCAGTACTTC
CASSLRDRIYEQYF
>TRBV13|TRBD1|TRBJ1-2|NA
TGTGCCAGCAGCCTAGGGACAGGAAGCAATGGCTACACCTTC
CASSLGTGSNGYTF
>TRBV5-1|NA|TRBJ2-3|NA
TGCGCCAGCAGCTTGGGCCAGGTCACAGATACGCAGTATTTT
CASSLGQVTDTQYF
>TRBV6-4|NA|TRBJ1-3|NA
TGTGCCAGCAGTGACTCGTTCCGGGTTCCCTCTGGAAACACCATATATTTT
CASSDSFRVPSGNTIYF
>TRBV27|NA|TRBJ2-5|few
TGTGCCAGCAGAACAATGGTGGGCGCCGAGACCCAGTACTTC
CASRTMVGAETQYF
>TRBV19|TRBD2|TRBJ2-1|NA
TGTGCCAGTAGTATCGGACTAGCGGAAACCGAGCAGTTCTTC
CASSIGLAETEQFF
>TRBV25-1|NA|TRBJ1-1|NA
TGTGCCAGCAGCGAAGAGTTGCGGGACACTGAAGCTTTCTTT
CASSEELRDTEAFF
>TRBV4-1|NA|TRBJ1-2|few
TGCGCCAGCAGCCAAGACGGAGGAAACTATGGCTACACCTTC
CASSQDGGNYGYTF
>TRBV24-1|TRBD1|TRBJ2-5|NA
TGTGCCACCAGTGATCCAATCAGGGGGCTCGAGACCCAGTACTTC
CATSDPIRGLETQYF
>TRBV5-6|NA|TRBJ1-2|NA
TGTGCCAGCAGCTTGTCACCCAGGGAGGGTGGCTACACCTTC
CASSLSPREGGYTF
>TRBV27|TRBD1|TRBJ2-7|NA
TGTGCCAGCAGTCCGGGACAGGGCCCCTACGAGCAGTACTTC
CASSPGQGPYEQYF
>TRBV6-1|TRBD2|TRBJ2-7|NA
TGTGCCAGCAGTGACGGGTTCGGGAGGGCGAGGACCTACGAGCAGTACTTC
CASSDGFGRARTYEQYF
>TRBV5-8|NA|TRBJ2-7|NA
TGTGCCAGCAGCTTATCGGTGCACTCCTACGAGCAGTACTTC
CASSLSVHSYEQYF
>TRBV7-3|TRBD1|TRBJ2-2|NA
TGTGCCAGCAGCCCAAGCACAGGGGGACTTACCGGGGAGCTGTTTTTT
CASSPSTGGLTGELFF
>TRBV11-2|TRBD1|TRBJ2-1|NA
TGTGCCAGCAGCTTCCTCGGGACAGGGTCCCTGGTGTTCTTC
CASSFLGTGSLVFF
>TRBV6-5|TRBD1|TRBJ2-7|NA
TGTGCCAGCTCCCCAGGGACAGGGTCCTACGAGCAGTACTTC
CASSPGTGSYEQYF
>TRBV20-1|NA|TRBJ2-5|NA
TGCAGTGCGGAGAGCCAAGAGACCCAGTACTTC
CSAESQETQYF
>TRBV3-1/TRBV3-2|TRBD1|TRBJ2-5|NA
TGTGCCAGCAGCCAACCCGACAGGGGGCTTGAGACCCAGTACTTC
CASSQPDRGLETQYF
>TRBV5-1|NA|TRBJ1-2|NA
TGCGCCAGCAGCCAGAGGATCCACTATGGCTACACCTTC
CASSQRIHYGYTF
>TRBV5-4|NA|TRBJ1-2|once
TGTGCCAGCAGGATTGCCCAGGGGAATAACTATGGCTACACCTTC
CASRIAQGNNYGYTF
>TRBV6-4|TRBD2|TRBJ2-1|NA
TGTGCCAGCAGTGACTCACTAGCGGGAGGCAATGAGCAGTTCTTC
CASSDSLAGGNEQFF
>TRBV7-3|NA|TRBJ2-1|NA
TGTGCCAGCAGCTTGATGGTAGCCCCTGCCACCGAGCAGTTCTTC
CASSLMVAPATEQFF
>TRBV6-5|NA|TRBJ2-7|NA
TGTGCCAGCAGTTACCCTTATAGCGGCGAGCAGTACTTC
CASSYPYSGEQYF
>TRBV19|NA|TRBJ1-1|NA
TGTGCCAGTAGTGTGCTGGGCATGAACACTGAAGCTTTCTTT
CASSVLGMNTEAFF
>TRBV7-2|NA|TRBJ2-7|NA
TGTGCCAGCAGCTCGGGTTTGGCTGCTTACTACGAGCAGTACTTC
CASSSGLAAYYEQYF
>TRBV27|NA|TRBJ2-2|NA
TGTGCCAGCAGTTTCCTCCCTCATCTAGAAACCGGGGAGCTGTTTTTT
CASSFLPHLETGELFF
>TRBV19|NA|TRBJ1-6|NA
TGTGCCAGTAATCAAGGACAGTATAATTCACCCCTCCACTTT
CASNQGQYNSPLHF
>TRBV5-4|TRBD1|TRBJ1-1|NA
TGTGCCAGCAGCCGGGACAGCGACACTGAAGCTTTCTTT
CASSRDSDTEAFF
>TRBV7-2|TRBD2|TRBJ2-7|NA
TGTGCCAGCAGCTTATATGGGTGGGCTAGCGGAAAACTCTACGAGCAGTACTTC
CASSLYGWASGKLYEQYF
>TRBV11-2|NA|TRBJ2-4|NA
TGTGCCAGCAGCTTAGGGGCCATGGAAATTCAGTACTTC
CASSLGAMEIQYF